This record concerns one T cell receptor (beta chain) sequence. These data come from a study of blood T cell repertoires in COVID-19. In the original processing: Reference gene primers were amplified, and this amplification served to estimate nucleated cell counts. Produced via immunoSEQ multiplex PCR; TCRdb's table is partial and in-frame only. The DNA was the basis for D and trimming; V, J and clone size are from that table. The top ten clones hold 35% to 40% of a sample with some 150,000 clones, less than 90% of them seen once. The germline CDR1 and CDR2 sequences are SEHNR and FQNEAQ (reference sequence). This CDR3 is built from 12 residues. V shed 5 bases and J 8 bases; nucleotides not matched to a gene: 3.

What was sequenced was peripheral blood. V usage is TRBV7-9 and J usage is TRBJ2-1; 7 positions match TRBD1. This receptor was identified in a human donor in a cohort sampled during active COVID-19. CDR3 in amino acids: CASSNRGDEQFF. In DNA, the CDR3 is TGTGCCAGCAGCAACAGGGGTGATGAGCAGTTCTTC.